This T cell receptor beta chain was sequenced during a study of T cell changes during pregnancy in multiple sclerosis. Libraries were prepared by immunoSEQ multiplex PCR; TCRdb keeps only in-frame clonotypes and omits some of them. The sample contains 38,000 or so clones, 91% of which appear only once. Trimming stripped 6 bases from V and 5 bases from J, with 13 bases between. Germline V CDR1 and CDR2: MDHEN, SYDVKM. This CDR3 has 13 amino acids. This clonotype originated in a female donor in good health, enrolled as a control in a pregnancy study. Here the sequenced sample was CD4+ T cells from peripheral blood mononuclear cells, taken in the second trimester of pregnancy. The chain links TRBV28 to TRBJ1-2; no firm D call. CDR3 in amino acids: CASREGSWYGYTF. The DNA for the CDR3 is TGTGCCAGCAGGGAGGGTTCTTGGTATGGCTACACCTTC.